The rows below give T cell receptor beta chains drawn from one sample of a study of T cells in Graves' hyperthyroidism and ophthalmopathy. One entry per CDR3 protein, called by TCRdb with MiXCR from the multiplex PCR reads. The sample includes approximately 260,000 distinct CDR3 sequences, 13% to 15% seen only once; the top ten take 30% to 35%. The sample consisted of blood. These receptors were taken from a woman between 50 and 59 years old with Graves' hyperthyroidism that later progressed to Graves' ophthalmopathy. Both conserved end residues are part of each CDR3. The order of the fields is D gene, V gene, J gene, clone size, CDR3 length, CDR3 protein. The D gene is left open where the match is weak. Clone size is not always given. Where it is, it says once, few, many or a class for expanded clones.

TRBD1	TRBV9	TRBJ2-7	many	15	CASSGLGQGRYEQYF
.	TRBV5-1	TRBJ1-4	.	14	CASSLDSTNEKLFF
TRBD1	TRBV5-1	TRBJ2-1	many	13	CASSGTGYNEQFF
.	TRBV12-3/TRBV12-4	TRBJ2-7	few	15	CASRPGLGGSYEQYF
TRBD2	TRBV5-1	TRBJ2-5	.	17	CASSPALTSGREETQYF
TRBD1	TRBV20-1	TRBJ1-1	many	12	CSASRQGAEAFF
.	TRBV7-9	TRBJ2-7	many	15	CASTPLGIPSYEQYF
TRBD1	TRBV27	TRBJ2-5	many	17	CASSSLRRGQRGETQYF
.	TRBV12-3/TRBV12-4	TRBJ1-4	many	15	CASSLGGLPNEKLFF
.	TRBV28	TRBJ2-7	many	12	CASTSGSDEQYF
TRBD1	TRBV15	TRBJ1-4	many	13	CATSRDRAEKLFF
.	TRBV20-1	TRBJ1-6	.	14	CSARDRLGNSPLHF
.	TRBV24-1	TRBJ2-1	many	14	CATSDLDGDNEQFF
.	TRBV20-1	TRBJ1-5	many	14	CSARGGNRNQPQHF
.	TRBV6-6	TRBJ1-6	many	19	CASSYSIRTAGSVNSPLHF
.	TRBV20-1	TRBJ2-7	many	12	CSGLSGSYEQYF
.	TRBV12-3/TRBV12-4	TRBJ2-3	many	14	CASGLGLNTDTQYF
TRBD1	TRBV5-1	TRBJ2-1	many	14	CASSAPDRADEQFF
TRBD1	TRBV6-1	TRBJ1-2	few	13	CASTLDRNYGYTF
.	TRBV28	TRBJ1-2	few	14	CASSLLGANYGYTF